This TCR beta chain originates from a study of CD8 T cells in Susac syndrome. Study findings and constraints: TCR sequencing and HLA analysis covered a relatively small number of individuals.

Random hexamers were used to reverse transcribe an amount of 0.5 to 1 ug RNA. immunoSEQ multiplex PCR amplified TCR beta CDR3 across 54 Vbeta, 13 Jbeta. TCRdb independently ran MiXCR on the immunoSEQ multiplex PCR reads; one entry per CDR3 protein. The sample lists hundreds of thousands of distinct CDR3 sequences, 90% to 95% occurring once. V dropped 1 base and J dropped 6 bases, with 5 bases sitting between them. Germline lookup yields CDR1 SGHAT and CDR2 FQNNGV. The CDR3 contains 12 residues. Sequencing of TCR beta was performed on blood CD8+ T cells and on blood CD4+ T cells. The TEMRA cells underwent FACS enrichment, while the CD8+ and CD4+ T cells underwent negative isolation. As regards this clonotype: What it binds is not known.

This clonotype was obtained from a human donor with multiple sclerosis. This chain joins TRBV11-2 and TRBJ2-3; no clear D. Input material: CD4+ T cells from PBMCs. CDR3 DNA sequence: TGTGCCAGCAGCTTAGCGAGGGATACGCAGTATTTT. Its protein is CASSLARDTQYF.